This is a list of T cell receptor beta chains from one sample in a study of T cell responses to AZD1222 COVID-19 vaccine. The table came from immunoSEQ multiplex PCR; TCRdb's copy has only in-frame clones and leaves some out. The table records around 120,000 clones, about 90% of them present only once. The sample consisted of peripheral blood, taken on day 0 of AZD1222 vaccination. All receptors derive from an adult in good health. Each CDR3 is given with its conserved first and last residue. The D gene is left open where the match is weak. Not every row has a clone size; where given, it reads once, few, many or a size class.

V	J	D	size	DNA	CDR3
TRBV5-1	TRBJ2-1	.	.	TGCGCCAGCAGCCTGCTGGACGGATACAATGAGCAGTTCTTC	CASSLLDGYNEQFF
TRBV5-1	TRBJ2-2	.	.	TGCGCCAGCAGCTTGGCGGGGTTTGGCGGGGAGCTGTTTTTT	CASSLAGFGGELFF
TRBV19	TRBJ1-5	.	.	TGTGCCAGTAGTATGCGAATAATACAGGGCCCCCAGCCCCAGCATTTT	CASSMRIIQGPQPQHF
TRBV6-5	TRBJ2-6	.	.	TGTGCCAGCAGTCAACAGGGTTCTGGGGCCAACGTCCTGACTTTC	CASSQQGSGANVLTF
TRBV30	TRBJ1-2	.	.	TGTGCCTCCCTCAGAGTTGCGAACTATGGCTACACCTTC	CASLRVANYGYTF
TRBV2	TRBJ2-1	TRBD2	.	TGTGCCAGCAGAATAGCGGGGGGCTCCTACAATGAGCAGTTCTTC	CASRIAGGSYNEQFF
TRBV12-3/TRBV12-4	TRBJ1-5	.	.	TGTGCCAGCAGTTCCGAAGATCAGCCCCAGCATTTT	CASSSEDQPQHF
TRBV28	TRBJ1-2	TRBD1	.	TGTGCCAGCAGCACGGGACAGGGCCTGTATGGCTACACCTTC	CASSTGQGLYGYTF
TRBV28	TRBJ1-4	.	few	TGTGCCAGCAGCCTGACAGACTTGACAACTAATGAAAAACTGTTTTTT	CASSLTDLTTNEKLFF
TRBV7-9	TRBJ1-2	.	.	TGTGCCAGCAGCTTAGACCTGGAGGGGGGCTATGGCTACACCTTC	CASSLDLEGGYGYTF
TRBV3-1/TRBV3-2	TRBJ1-4	TRBD1	.	TGTGCCAGCAGCCGACAGGGCCTTGAAAAACTGTTTTTT	CASSRQGLEKLFF
TRBV19	TRBJ1-1	.	.	TGTGCCACTAGGAGGTCAGGGACAAACACTGAAGCTTTCTTT	CATRRSGTNTEAFF
TRBV28	TRBJ1-5	.	.	TGTGCCAGCAGTTTTTCTAGCAATCAGCCCCAGCATTTT	CASSFSSNQPQHF
TRBV5-5	TRBJ2-7	.	.	TGTGCCAGCAGCGCACAGGACACTATCTACGAGCAGTACTTC	CASSAQDTIYEQYF
TRBV10-1	TRBJ2-1	TRBD2	.	TGCGCCAGCAACCCAACTAGGTCGCGGGAGTTGGGCAATGAGCAGTTCTTC	CASNPTRSRELGNEQFF
TRBV13	TRBJ1-1	.	.	TGTGCCAGCACCCTACGAACAGGGCACACTGAAGCTTTCTTT	CASTLRTGHTEAFF
TRBV6-4	TRBJ2-1	TRBD2	.	TGTGCCAGCAGTGAGGGTTCGCGGGGGGCACTTTACAATGAGCAGTTCTTC	CASSEGSRGALYNEQFF
TRBV29-1	TRBJ2-7	.	.	TGCAGCGTTGAGGGCAGCTCCTACGAGCAGTACTTC	CSVEGSSYEQYF
TRBV28	TRBJ2-7	TRBD2	.	TGTGCCAGCAGTCCTAGCGGCGTCACCTACGAGCAGTACTTC	CASSPSGVTYEQYF
TRBV14	TRBJ2-7	TRBD1	.	TGTGCCAGCAGCTACCGGGACAGGGGCTCCTACGAGCAGTACTTC	CASSYRDRGSYEQYF
TRBV24-1	TRBJ2-2	.	.	TGTGCCACCAGTGATACTAGACAGGTGGACACCGGGGAGCTGTTTTTT	CATSDTRQVDTGELFF
TRBV21-1	TRBJ2-1	.	.	TGTGCCAGCAGCAAAGGCGGACTAGCGGAATACAATGAGCAGTTCTTC	CASSKGGLAEYNEQFF
TRBV10-3	TRBJ1-2	TRBD1	.	TGTGCTTCGTCCAGGGGGGAAGGAAACTATGGCTACACCTTC	CASSRGEGNYGYTF
TRBV12-5	TRBJ2-5	.	.	TGTGCTAGTGGTTTGTCCAGGGTGGGAGAGACCCAGTACTTC	CASGLSRVGETQYF
TRBV7-9	TRBJ2-5	.	.	TGTGCCAGCAGCTTATCTCGGGCAGCACAAGAGACCCAGTACTTC	CASSLSRAAQETQYF
TRBV9	TRBJ2-3	TRBD1	.	TGTGCCAGCAGCGATGGGGACAGGGATAACACAGATACGCAGTATTTT	CASSDGDRDNTDTQYF
TRBV7-9	TRBJ2-1	.	.	TGTGCCAGCAGCTTAGCGTGGTCGCGGGACAATGAGCAGTTCTTC	CASSLAWSRDNEQFF
TRBV5-1	TRBJ1-2	.	.	TGCGCCAGCAGCTACTCCGTGCAAAGAAGGTCGGACTATGGCTACACCTTC	CASSYSVQRRSDYGYTF
TRBV5-1	TRBJ1-4	.	.	TGCGCCAGCAGCAGGGATCCCAATGAAAAACTGTTTTTT	CASSRDPNEKLFF
TRBV7-8	TRBJ1-2	TRBD1	once	TGTGCCAGCAGCTTAACGGGACAGGGGTCTAACTATGGCTACACCTTC	CASSLTGQGSNYGYTF
TRBV2	TRBJ2-3	TRBD2	.	TGTGCCAGCAGACCCCAACTAGCGGGGAGCACAGATACGCAGTATTTT	CASRPQLAGSTDTQYF
TRBV7-2	TRBJ2-3	.	.	TGTGCCAGCAGCCCCTCGGGATTAAGCACAGATACGCAGTATTTT	CASSPSGLSTDTQYF
TRBV5-4	TRBJ1-4	.	few	TGTGCCAGCAGCGCCGCAGGGGCGTTTAATGAAAAACTGTTTTTT	CASSAAGAFNEKLFF
TRBV19	TRBJ1-1	.	.	TGTGCCAGTAGTATAGGGAGGGACACAAACACTGAAGCTTTCTTT	CASSIGRDTNTEAFF
TRBV10-3	TRBJ1-5	.	.	TGTGCCATCAGTGAATCAAGCAGGACCGATAATCAGCCCCAGCATTTT	CAISESSRTDNQPQHF
TRBV2	TRBJ1-5	.	.	TGTGCCAGCAGTGAGAATCAGGGGAGTCAGCCCCAGCATTTT	CASSENQGSQPQHF
TRBV27	TRBJ1-5	TRBD1	once	TGTGCCAGCAGTGTGGACAGGGGGCGCGGTCAGCCCCAGCATTTT	CASSVDRGRGQPQHF
TRBV30	TRBJ1-5	.	.	TGTGCCTGGAGTCGGGCCGGGGGTCAGCCCCAGCATTTT	CAWSRAGGQPQHF
TRBV7-9	TRBJ2-2	TRBD1	.	TGTGCCAGCACCTCCCAGGGGGCTGGCACCGGGGAGCTGTTTTTT	CASTSQGAGTGELFF
TRBV4-1	TRBJ1-1	TRBD1	.	TGCGCCAGCAGCCAAGGGGACAGGAACACTGAAGCTTTCTTT	CASSQGDRNTEAFF
TRBV5-8	TRBJ1-2	TRBD1	.	TGTGCCAGCAGCCCCGACAGGGTCGGGGGCTACACCTTC	CASSPDRVGGYTF
TRBV5-1	TRBJ2-1	.	.	TGCGCCAGCAGCTTGCCCTTCTTGAGCTCCTACAATGAGCAGTTCTTC	CASSLPFLSSYNEQFF
TRBV7-9	TRBJ2-1	.	.	TGTGCCAGCAAGAAACCGGGACAGGCTTCTTCTCGGGGGGCTGAGCAGTTCTTC	CASKKPGQASSRGAEQFF
TRBV29-1	TRBJ2-3	.	.	TGCAGCGTTGCCGGGGGAGCCACAGATACGCAGTATTTT	CSVAGGATDTQYF
TRBV5-6	TRBJ2-1	.	.	TGTGCCAGCAGCGCGTACAATGAGCAGTTCTTC	CASSAYNEQFF
TRBV3-1/TRBV3-2	TRBJ1-2	.	.	TGTGCCAGCAGCCAAGAAATTCTGACAGGAAAATATGGCTACACCTTC	CASSQEILTGKYGYTF
TRBV19	TRBJ1-2	.	once	TGTGCCAGTAGTATATTCGCCCTCCCCGCGGACGGTTATGGCTACACCTTC	CASSIFALPADGYGYTF
TRBV9	TRBJ2-7	.	.	TGTGCCAGCAGCGTAGAACCGGGCCGGTCCTACGAGCAGTACTTC	CASSVEPGRSYEQYF
TRBV23-1	TRBJ1-2	.	.	TGCGCCAGCAGTCCCCCAAAGGGCCATAACTATGGCTACACCTTC	CASSPPKGHNYGYTF
TRBV11-3	TRBJ2-3	TRBD2	.	TGTGCCAGCAGCTTAGGATCGCGGGGGGGGCCCGGAGATACGCAGTATTTT	CASSLGSRGGPGDTQYF
TRBV5-1	TRBJ1-3	.	.	TGCGCCAGCAGGGTCCGCTCTGGAAACACCATATATTTT	CASRVRSGNTIYF
TRBV3-1/TRBV3-2	TRBJ2-2	.	few	TGTGCCAGCAGCCCCTGGACGGGCACCGGGGAGCTGTTTTTT	CASSPWTGTGELFF
TRBV2	TRBJ1-5	.	.	TGTGCCAGCAGCCTCGGCCATAATCAGCCCCAGCATTTT	CASSLGHNQPQHF
TRBV4-2	TRBJ1-5	TRBD1	few	TGTGCCAGCAGCGCAAATGACAGGGGAGACTTCAATCAGCCCCAGCATTTT	CASSANDRGDFNQPQHF
TRBV4-2	TRBJ2-5	TRBD2	.	TGTGCCAGCAGCCAAGCACGATGGAGCGATAGCGGGAGAGGGGAGACCCAGTACTTC	CASSQARWSDSGRGETQYF
TRBV4-1	TRBJ1-2	.	.	TGCGCCAGCAGCCAACTGACGGTAGGGGCCGCTCCGACAAGGCGTGGCTACACCTTC	CASSQLTVGAAPTRRGYTF
TRBV6-5	TRBJ1-6	.	.	TGTGCCAGCAGCGTTCCTAATTCACCCCTCCACTTT	CASSVPNSPLHF